The 13 T cell receptor beta chains in this list originate from one sample, sequenced in a study of CD4+ T cells in melanoma. Assay: immunoSEQ multiplex PCR; the TCRdb copy retains only in-frame clones and omits some. The sample carries thousands of clones, roughly two thirds recorded once. Sequencing input: cells from a culture (not recorded whether cultured in vitro). The receptors here all came from a human donor with melanoma.

This clone rates as medium-sized. CDR3 in amino acids: CASSIAGHSGNTIYF. Written as DNA, the CDR3 is TGTGCCAGTAGTATCGCAGGGCACTCTGGAAACACCATATATTTT. The chain carries TRBV19 and TRBJ1-3, with D possibly TRBD1 on 5 matching bases. The CDR3 is 15 residues long. Germline values: CDR1 LNHDA, CDR2 SQIVND (reference sequence). V was shortened by 3 bases and J by 0 bases, with 9 bases between the two germline ends.

The chain uses TRBV27 and TRBJ2-7; D assignment may be TRBD1 or TRBD2 (5 bases each). Looked up from germline, CDR1 is MNHEY and CDR2 is SMNVEV (reference sequence). Trimming removed 7 bases at V and 3 bases at J, with 10 bases between. The CDR3 consists of 12 residues. CDR3 in DNA: TGTGCCAGCATTGGGACGGACTACGAGCAGTACTTC. Amino acids: CASIGTDYEQYF.

V is TRBV27 and J is TRBJ2-3, with unresolved D. The ends were cut back, 4 bases at V and 3 bases at J, with 5 bases in the middle. This CDR3 comprises 12 residues. Per germline, CDR1 MNHEY and CDR2 SMNVEV (reference sequence). The CDR3 nucleotides read TGTGCCAGCAGTTCTACGACAGATACGCAGTATTTT. This codes for CASSSTTDTQYF.

V usage is TRBV19 and J usage is TRBJ1-5; 9 bases align to TRBD1. After removal of 2 bases from V and 6 bases from J, the junction contained 8 bases not matched to a gene. The CDR3 has 16 amino acids. Germline V CDR1 and CDR2: LNHDA, SQIVND (reference sequence). CDR3 region: CASSITPDRGFQPQHF. CDR3 nucleotide sequence: TGTGCCAGTAGTATAACTCCCGACAGGGGGTTTCAGCCCCAGCATTTT.

The CDR3 loop is CASSGGNQETQYF. The CDR3 DNA reads TGTGCCAGCAGCGGGGGGAACCAAGAGACCCAGTACTTC. This chain connects TRBV27 to TRBJ2-5; TRBD2 matches 7 bases. V lost 6 bases to trimming and J lost 0 bases; unmatched junction nucleotides: 1. Germline V lookup: CDR1 MNHEY, CDR2 SMNVEV (reference sequence). The CDR3 loop spans 13 amino acids.

The gene calls are TRBV18 and TRBJ1-6; the D is unclear. Trimming removed 6 bases at V and 7 bases at J, with 16 bases between. The CDR3 loop spans 15 amino acids. Germline CDR1 KGHSH, CDR2 LQKENI. Here the CDR3 reads CASSSQPGRNSPLHF. The CDR3 DNA is TGTGCCAGCTCGTCTCAACCGGGGAGGAATTCACCCCTCCACTTT.

V and J are TRBV21-1 and TRBJ2-5; the tabulated D call, TRBD1, remains unverified against the DNA. TRBV21-1 is marked as a pseudogene. This CDR3 spans 14 amino acids. The CDR3 loop is CASSKVGQGETQYF. The CDR3 DNA is TGTGCCAGCAGCAAAGTTGGACAGGGGGAGACCCAGTACTTC.

The chain links TRBV19 to TRBJ2-7, with TRBD1 matching 8 bases. The V gene end was trimmed by 5 bases and the J gene end by 0 bases; junction bases not matched to a gene: 9. The germline CDR1 and CDR2 sequences are LNHDA and SQIVND (reference sequence). This CDR3 has 16 amino acids. This chain's CDR3 is CASSGADRGLSYEQYF. The CDR3 DNA reads as TGTGCCAGTAGTGGGGCCGACAGGGGACTCTCCTACGAGCAGTACTTC.

The rearrangement joins TRBV5-4 to TRBJ2-5; maybe TRBD1 (7 bases). CDR1 and CDR2 from the germline V gene are SGHNT and YYREEE (reference sequence). The CDR3 totals 15 residues. V was pared by 1 base and J by 4 bases, with 14 bases between. The chain's CDR3 is CASSLNAGGSETQYF. In nucleotides, the CDR3 is TGTGCCAGCAGCTTGAATGCAGGGGGGTCAGAGACCCAGTACTTC. Together with reference TRBV5-4 and TRBJ2-5, the CDR3 gives the full variable domain: ETGVTQSPTHLIKTRGQQVTLRCSSQSGHNTVSWYQQALGQGPQFIFQYYREEENGRGNFPPRFSGLQFPNYSSELNVNALELDDSALYLCASSLNAGGSETQYFGPGTRLLVL.

The chain uses TRBV29-1 and TRBJ2-5, with D possibly being TRBD1 (6 bases). The CDR3 spans 15 residues. Germline CDR1 and CDR2: SQVTM and ANQGSEA. Trimming removed 7 bases from V and 5 bases from J, with 23 bases in between. CDR3 residues: CSAPKGSTGPETQYF. In DNA, the CDR3 is TGCAGCGCCCCGAAAGGTTCGACAGGTCCGGAGACCCAGTACTTC.

The V gene is TRBV5-1, the J gene TRBJ2-3; D unclear. Trimming stripped 6 bases from V and 0 bases from J, with 11 bases between. This CDR3 contains 14 residues. From germline, CDR1 is SGHRS and CDR2 YFSETQ. The CDR3 nucleotides read TGCGCCAGCACGGTAGTACCCAGCACAGATACGCAGTATTTT. The encoded protein is CASTVVPSTDTQYF.

This clone was detected only a few times. The CDR3: CASSYLRRTEYGYTF. The DNA for the CDR3 is TGTGCCAGCAGTTACTTGAGAAGGACGGAGTATGGCTACACCTTC. The rearrangement links TRBV6-2 or TRBV6-3 to TRBJ1-2; unclear D gene. Trimming left V 1 base short and J 5 bases short, with 14 bases between. Germline V CDR1 and CDR2: MNHEY, SVGEGT. The CDR3 is 15 residues long.

This clone was seen a handful of times. This chain uses TRBV3-1 (or the pseudogene TRBV3-2) with TRBJ2-7; D is possibly TRBD2 (6 bases). CDR1 is LGHDT and CDR2 is YNNKEL in the germline V gene (reference sequence). This CDR3 spans 13 amino acids. V was shortened by 8 bases and J by 1 base, with 12 bases between the two germline ends. CDR3 in DNA: TGTGCCAGCGGCATTAGCGGTTCCTACGAGCAGTACTTC. Translation gives CASGISGSYEQYF.